These 10 T cell receptor beta chains were all obtained from the same sample, sequenced in a study of T cells in Graves' hyperthyroidism and ophthalmopathy. Researchers amplified the TCR beta CDR3 regions from RNA transcripts. Researchers ran a first-round RT-PCR on the TCR CDR3 using the HTBI primer set. TCRdb called the multiplex PCR reads again in MiXCR, with one record for every CDR3 protein. The sample holds fewer than 900,000 distinct CDR3 sequences, 15% to 20% seen once. Sequencing used blood. The receptors were gathered from a man aged 18-30 years with Graves' hyperthyroidism.

V gene TRBV20-1 combines with J gene TRBJ1-1; the D is unclear. The length of the CDR3 is 12 residues. The ends were cut back, 5 bases at V and 0 bases at J, with 7 bases in the middle. Germline V gene sequence: CDR1 DFQATT, CDR2 SNEGSKA (reference sequence). CDR3 coding DNA: TGCAGTGCTGGGTCAGTGAACACTGAAGCTTTCTTT. Its translation: CSAGSVNTEAFF.

This clonotype was counted ten times or more. The rearrangement joins TRBV20-1 to TRBJ2-7; unclear D gene. Looked up from germline, CDR1 is DFQATT and CDR2 is SNEGSKA (reference sequence). V shed 3 bases and J shed 2 bases, with 8 bases lying between them. CDR3 length equals 12 residues. CDR3 sequence (DNA): TGCAGTGCTAGGGCGGAAACCTACGAGCAGTACTTC. Protein product: CSARAETYEQYF.

This clonotype was counted at least ten times. V gene TRBV6-5 combines with J gene TRBJ2-3; D unclear. The germline gives CDR1 MNHEY, CDR2 SVGAGI. The CDR3 runs to 17 residues. Trimming took off 0 bases at V and 4 bases at J, with 17 bases between the two ends. CDR3 nucleotide sequence: TGTGCCAGCAGTTACTCGTATTGGACCCTAGGGTCAGATACGCAGTATTTT. It codes for CASSYSYWTLGSDTQYF.

In this sample, this clonotype turned up many times. The genes are TRBV7-2 and TRBJ2-3; TRBD1 matches at 8 bases. V lost 6 bases to trimming and J lost 4 bases; unmatched junction nucleotides: 6. There are 14 residues in the CDR3. Germline V gene lookup returns CDR1 SGHTA and CDR2 FQGNSA. This CDR3 is CASSPTGAADTQYF. Written as DNA, the CDR3 is TGTGCCAGCAGTCCGACAGGGGCGGCAGATACGCAGTATTTT.

The CDR3, as DNA: TGTGCCAGCAGCTTAGAGGGACGGATCTATGGCTACACCTTC. Residues: CASSLEGRIYGYTF. The V gene is TRBV7-9, the J gene TRBJ1-2; possibly TRBD1 for D (5 bases). In germline, CDR1 is SEHNR, CDR2 FQNEAQ (reference sequence). Trimming took off 1 base at V and 4 bases at J, with 10 bases between the two ends. The CDR3 is made up of 14 amino acids.

This clonotype was recorded many times. The V and J genes are TRBV28 and TRBJ2-7; D not resolved. This CDR3 has 12 amino acids. V gave up 2 bases and J gave up 6 bases, with 8 bases separating them. CDR1 is MDHEN, CDR2 SYDVKM, per germline. The CDR3: CASSLTTGEQYF. The CDR3 DNA reads as TGTGCCAGCAGTTTAACGACGGGCGAGCAGTACTTC.

This clonotype was observed many times. This chain links TRBV28 with TRBJ2-7; 11 bases line up with TRBD1. The germline V gene encodes CDR1 MDHEN and CDR2 SYDVKM. This CDR3 contains 16 residues. V lost 4 bases, J lost 1 base, and 6 bases stayed unmatched. This CDR3 reads CASSSAGTGGSYEQYF. The DNA for the CDR3 is TGTGCCAGCAGTTCCGCCGGGACAGGGGGGTCCTACGAGCAGTACTTC. Supplemented by reference TRBV28 and TRBJ2-7, the full variable domain reads DVKVTQSSRYLVKRTGEKVFLECVQDMDHENMFWYRQDPGLGLRLIYFSYDVKMKEKGDIPEGYSVSREKKERFSLILESASTNQTSMYLCASSSAGTGGSYEQYFGPGTRLTVT.

This clonotype turned up a few times. The CDR3 carries no conserved terminal phenylalanine or tryptophan, so it likely arises from a read error. The V call is TRBV12-3 or TRBV12-4, the J call TRBJ1-2, with a weak D call TRBD1 (6 bases). This CDR3 comprises 13 residues. Trimming left V 3 bases short and J 4 bases short, with 9 bases between. CDR3 protein: CASSLRGFYGYTL. The CDR3 nucleotides read TGTGCCAGCAGTTTGAGGGGGTTCTATGGCTACACCCTC.

This clonotype was observed many times. The chain couples TRBV20-1 to TRBJ2-7, with D hard to call. Trimming left V 6 bases short and J 3 bases short, with 6 bases between. This CDR3 is 10 amino acids long. Germline V CDR1 and CDR2: DFQATT, SNEGSKA (reference sequence). CDR3 protein: CSAASYEQYF. The CDR3 bases are TGCAGTGCAGCTAGCTACGAGCAGTACTTC.

About this clonotype itself: With a much larger clone just one base away, this may be a read error. This chain connects TRBV7-9 to TRBJ2-7, with 7 bases fitting TRBD1. The CDR3 loop spans 15 amino acids. In germline, CDR1 is SEHNR, CDR2 FQNEAQ (reference sequence). Germline trimming cut 3 bases from V and 5 bases from J; bases unmatched to any gene: 10. The CDR3 DNA is TGTGCCAGCAGCTTTGGGTCGGGACAGACGGACGAGCAGTACTTC. This sequence encodes CASSFGSGQTDEQYF.